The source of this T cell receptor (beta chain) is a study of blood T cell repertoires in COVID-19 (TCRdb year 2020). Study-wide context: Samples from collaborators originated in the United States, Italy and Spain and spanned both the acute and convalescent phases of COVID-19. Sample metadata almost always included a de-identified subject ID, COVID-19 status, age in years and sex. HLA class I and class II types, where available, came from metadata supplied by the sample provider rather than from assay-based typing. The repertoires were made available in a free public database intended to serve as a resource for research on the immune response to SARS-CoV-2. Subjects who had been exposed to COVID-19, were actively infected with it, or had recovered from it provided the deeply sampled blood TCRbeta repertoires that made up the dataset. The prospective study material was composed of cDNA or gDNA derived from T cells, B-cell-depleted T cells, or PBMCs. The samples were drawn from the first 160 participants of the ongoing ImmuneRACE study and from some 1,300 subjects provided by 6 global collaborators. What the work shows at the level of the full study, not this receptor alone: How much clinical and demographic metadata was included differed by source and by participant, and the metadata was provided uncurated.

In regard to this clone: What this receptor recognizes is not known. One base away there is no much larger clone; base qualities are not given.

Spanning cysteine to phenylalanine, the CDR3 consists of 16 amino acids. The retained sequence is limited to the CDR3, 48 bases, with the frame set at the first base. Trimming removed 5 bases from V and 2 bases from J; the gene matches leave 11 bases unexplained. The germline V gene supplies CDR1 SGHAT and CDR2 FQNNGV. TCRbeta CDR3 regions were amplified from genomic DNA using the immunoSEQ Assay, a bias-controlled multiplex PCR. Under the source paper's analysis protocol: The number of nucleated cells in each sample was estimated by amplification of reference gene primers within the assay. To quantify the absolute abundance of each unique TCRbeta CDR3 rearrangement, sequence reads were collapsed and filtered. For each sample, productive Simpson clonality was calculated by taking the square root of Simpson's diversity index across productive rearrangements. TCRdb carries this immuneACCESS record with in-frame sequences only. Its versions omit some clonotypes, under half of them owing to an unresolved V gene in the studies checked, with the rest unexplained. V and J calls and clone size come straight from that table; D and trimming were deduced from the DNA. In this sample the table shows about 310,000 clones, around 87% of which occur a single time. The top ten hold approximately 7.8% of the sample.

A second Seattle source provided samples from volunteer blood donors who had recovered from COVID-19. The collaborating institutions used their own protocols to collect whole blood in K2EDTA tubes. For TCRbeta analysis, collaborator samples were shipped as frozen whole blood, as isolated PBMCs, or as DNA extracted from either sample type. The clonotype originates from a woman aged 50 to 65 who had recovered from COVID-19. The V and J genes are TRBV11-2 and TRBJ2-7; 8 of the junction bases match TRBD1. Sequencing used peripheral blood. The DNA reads TGTGCCAGCAGCGGAAAAGGACAGGGACCTACCTACGAGCAGTACTTC. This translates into CASSGKGQGPTYEQYF.